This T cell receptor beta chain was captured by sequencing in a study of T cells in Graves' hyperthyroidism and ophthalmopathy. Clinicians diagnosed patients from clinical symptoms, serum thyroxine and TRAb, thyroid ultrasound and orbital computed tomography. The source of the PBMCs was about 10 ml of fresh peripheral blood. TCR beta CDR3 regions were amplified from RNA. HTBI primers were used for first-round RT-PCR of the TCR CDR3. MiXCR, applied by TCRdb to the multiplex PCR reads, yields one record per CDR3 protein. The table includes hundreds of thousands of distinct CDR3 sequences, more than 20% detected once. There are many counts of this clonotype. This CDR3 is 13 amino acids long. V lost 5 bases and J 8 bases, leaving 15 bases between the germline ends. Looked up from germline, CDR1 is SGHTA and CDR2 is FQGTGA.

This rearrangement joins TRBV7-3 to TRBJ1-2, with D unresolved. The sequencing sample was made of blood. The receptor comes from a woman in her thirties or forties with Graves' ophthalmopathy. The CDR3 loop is CASSADGVGGYTF. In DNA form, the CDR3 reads TGTGCCAGCAGCGCGGACGGGGTCGGCGGCTACACCTTC.